These 5 T cell receptor beta chains were all obtained from the same sample, sequenced in a study of T-cell reconstitution after alpha-beta-depleted transplantation in children. For TCRbeta, the library was prepared with unique molecular identifiers. A single record per CDR3 protein comes from TCRdb applying MiXCR to the PCR reads. Here the sample spans a few hundred thousand distinct CDR3 sequences, 9.7% being singletons. This specimen consisted of PBMCs from the stem cell graft donor, obtained from the stem cell graft. These receptors were taken from a human donor who donated a stem cell graft to a child with SCID.

This clonotype has ten or more counts. The V gene is TRBV19, the J gene TRBJ1-1; 10 bases are shared with TRBD1. The CDR3 has 15 amino acids. Germline CDR1 and CDR2: LNHDA and SQIVND (reference sequence). The trim removed 2 bases at V and 1 base at J, leaving 1 base unmatched. CDR3 residues: CASSIRDRGNTEAFF. In DNA form, the CDR3 reads TGTGCCAGTAGTATAAGGGACAGGGGGAACACTGAAGCTTTCTTT.

A note on this clonotype: This sequence may be a read error, since a much larger clone differs from it by one base. V and J are TRBV5-5 and TRBJ2-2; D is undetermined. This CDR3 has 16 amino acids. Between the trimmed V and J ends, which lost 0 bases and 3 bases, there was a span of 12 bases. Per germline, CDR1 SGHKS and CDR2 YYEKEE (reference sequence). CDR3: CASSLGWASDTGELFF. Here the CDR3 DNA reads TGTGCCAGCAGCTTGGGTTGGGCGTCTGACACCGGGGAGCTGTTTTTT.

Worth noting for this clonotype: A junction boundary mismatches the germline segment, possibly from a read error. For the CDR3, the DNA is TGTGCCAGCAGTTTGGGGGGGGACACGGATAAGACCCAGTCCTTC. It specifies CASSLGGDTDKTQSF. The chain joins TRBV28 to TRBJ2-5; weak D call: TRBD2 (7 bases). Per germline, CDR1 MDHEN and CDR2 SYDVKM. This CDR3 is built from 15 residues.

In its sample, this clonotype was seen many times. V is TRBV20-1 and J is TRBJ1-6, with TRBD1 as a possible D gene (6 bases). With 6 bases removed from V and 5 bases from J, the gap between germline ends came to 17 bases. This CDR3 has 15 amino acids. CDR1 is DFQATT and CDR2 is SNEGSKA in the germline V gene (reference sequence). This CDR3 is CSAPTGGRNNSPLHF. Written as DNA, the CDR3 is TGCAGTGCCCCGACGGGGGGGCGGAATAATTCACCCCTCCACTTT.

The chain carries TRBV9 and TRBJ1-2; unclear D gene. The germline CDR1 and CDR2 sequences are SGDLS and YYNGEE. Trimming shortened V by 0 bases and J by 4 bases, and 10 bases separated the two germline ends. This CDR3 is 14 amino acids long. The CDR3 is CASSVAATSYGYTF. The CDR3 DNA is TGTGCCAGCAGCGTAGCCGCCACTAGCTATGGCTACACCTTC.